Each of the 18 T cell receptor beta chains below was sequenced from the same sample in a study of blood T cell repertoires in COVID-19. Sequencing used immunoSEQ multiplex PCR; TCRdb keeps in-frame clones, though not all of them. Of about 130,000 clones detected, 81% appear once; the ten largest clones hold 3.8%. The sample consisted of peripheral blood. These receptors originate from a woman in her forties or fifties with acute or convalescent COVID-19.

The CDR3 loop reads CATSVPGINGYTF. DNA for the CDR3: TGTGCCACCAGTGTCCCAGGAATAAATGGCTACACCTTC. The J gene is TRBJ1-2, the V gene TRBV24-1; no clear D gene. Looked up from germline, CDR1 is KGHDR and CDR2 is SFDVKD. CDR3 size: 13 residues. Trimming removed 5 bases from V and 6 bases from J, with 12 bases in between.

This clone was recorded once. The chain joins TRBV7-6 to TRBJ2-2; possibly TRBD1 for D (5 bases). The CDR3 runs 16 residues. V gave up 1 base and J gave up 0 bases, with 9 bases separating them. The V gene's germline CDR1 is SGHVS and CDR2 FNYEAQ. CDR3 bases: TGTGCCAGCAGCTTAGTAGTCAGGGCGAACACCGGGGAGCTGTTTTTT. Its protein product is CASSLVVRANTGELFF.

This sequence joins TRBV6-5 and TRBJ2-2, with 9 nucleotides matching TRBD2. CDR1 is MNHEY and CDR2 is SVGAGI in the germline V gene. The CDR3 is 15 amino acids. V gave up 6 bases and J gave up 2 bases; unmatched junction bases: 4. CDR3 nucleotide sequence: TGTGCCAGCAGCCCGACTAGCGGCAACACCGGGGAGCTGTTTTTT. It specifies CASSPTSGNTGELFF.

This chain links TRBV18 with TRBJ1-5; no definite D call. Germline values: CDR1 KGHSH, CDR2 LQKENI. The CDR3 has 13 residues. V lost 3 bases, J lost 8 bases, and 11 bases lay in between. The CDR3 nucleotides are TGTGCCAGCTCACCGGTCCCTGAGGAGCCCCAGCATTTT. Residues: CASSPVPEEPQHF.

The chain employs TRBV28 and TRBJ2-1, with D tentatively TRBD2 (6 bases). V lost 6 bases, J lost 2 bases, and 17 bases lay in between. Germline-derived CDR1 and CDR2 are MDHEN and SYDVKM. This CDR3 contains 16 residues. CDR3 in DNA: TGTGCCAGCAGCCCGCCATCAGGAGGGGCCTACAATGAGCAGTTCTTC. Amino acids: CASSPPSGGAYNEQFF.

This clone was observed once. V usage is TRBV29-1 and J usage is TRBJ1-3; D gene unclear. The CDR3 has 13 amino acids. Germline V gives CDR1 SQVTM, CDR2 ANQGSEA. Trimming stripped 7 bases from V and 4 bases from J, with 14 bases between. The CDR3 here is CSGHLGAGNTIYF. The CDR3 bases are TGCAGCGGCCACCTTGGAGCCGGAAACACCATATATTTT.

The rearrangement uses TRBV5-6 and TRBJ2-1; 7 positions agree with TRBD1. Germline V gene sequence: CDR1 SGHDT, CDR2 YYEEEE. V lost 4 bases to trimming and J lost 3 bases; unmatched junction nucleotides: 13. This CDR3 has 17 residues. CDR3 amino acids: CASSVKTGDLYYNEQFF. The DNA for the CDR3 is TGTGCCAGCAGCGTTAAAACAGGGGATCTCTACTACAATGAGCAGTTCTTC.

The chain employs TRBV9 and TRBJ2-1; TRBD2 agrees at 7 bases. The CDR3 covers 14 residues. J gave up 2 bases and V 5 bases, and 4 bases lay outside the gene matches. Germline loops: CDR1 SGDLS, CDR2 YYNGEE. Written as DNA, the CDR3 is TGTGCCAGCAGTTCGACTAGCACCTACAATGAGCAGTTCTTC. Amino acid sequence: CASSSTSTYNEQFF.

This chain links TRBV12-5 with TRBJ2-5, with D perhaps matching TRBD1 (6 bases). The CDR3 is made up of 13 amino acids. Germline CDR1 LGHNT, CDR2 FRNRAP. V gave up 7 bases and J gave up 4 bases, with 13 bases separating them. The CDR3 here is CASADNRVETQYF. The CDR3, as DNA: TGTGCTAGTGCCGATAACAGGGTAGAGACCCAGTACTTC.

The chain links TRBV5-5 to TRBJ1-5; no firm D call. Germline CDR1 SGHKS, CDR2 YYEKEE (reference sequence). Trimming cost V 0 bases and J 0 bases, with 10 bases left between them. The CDR3 contains 16 residues. CDR3 in amino acids: CASSLDGLTSNQPQHF. The CDR3 DNA reads TGTGCCAGCAGCTTGGATGGACTGACTAGCAATCAGCCCCAGCATTTT.

The rearrangement uses TRBV14 and TRBJ2-6; no reliable D call. Between the trimmed V and J ends, which lost 4 bases and 4 bases, there was a span of 14 bases. The CDR3 consists of 16 residues. Germline V lookup: CDR1 SGHDN, CDR2 FVKESK. The CDR3 region has the DNA TGTGCCAGCAGCCCACAATCCCCGAGGGGGGCCAACGTCCTGACTTTC. It translates to CASSPQSPRGANVLTF.

This chain connects TRBV5-1 to TRBJ2-1; tentative D call: TRBD2 (5 bases). This CDR3 contains 14 residues. Germline lookup yields CDR1 SGHRS and CDR2 YFSETQ. V was trimmed by 3 bases and J by 12 bases, leaving 19 bases between them. CDR3 bases: TGCGCCAGCAGCTCCGTAGCCGGGGAGTCCCGGCAGTTCTTC. Its protein is CASSSVAGESRQFF.

CDR3 sequence (DNA): TGTGCCAGCAGACAGACAGGGGCTGGAAACACCATATATTTT. The encoded protein is CASRQTGAGNTIYF. The rearrangement uses TRBV13 and TRBJ1-3, with 8 bases that match TRBD1. The CDR3 length is 14 residues. V dropped 6 bases and J dropped 2; count of bases not matched to a gene: 3. The V gene's germline CDR1 is PRHDT and CDR2 FYEKMQ (reference sequence).

This chain links TRBV2 with TRBJ2-1; TRBD2 matches 7 bases. CDR1 and CDR2 (germline): SNHLY, FYNNEI. J gave up 2 bases and V 5 bases, and 6 bases lay outside the gene matches. CDR3 size: 15 residues. This CDR3 reads CASSSLASTYNEQFF. CDR3 nucleotide sequence: TGTGCCAGCAGTTCACTAGCGTCCACCTACAATGAGCAGTTCTTC.

The V call is TRBV5-6, the J call TRBJ1-1, with D unclear. Germline assignment: CDR1 SGHDT and CDR2 YYEEEE. This CDR3 contains 13 residues. V was trimmed by 5 bases and J by 8 bases, leaving 16 bases between them. Here the CDR3 reads CASSLRAVGEAFF. CDR3 in DNA: TGTGCCAGCAGTCTGAGGGCGGTAGGGGAAGCTTTCTTT. Together with reference TRBV5-6 and TRBJ1-1, the CDR3 gives the full variable domain: DAGVTQSPTHLIKTRGQQVTLRCSPKSGHDTVSWYQQALGQGPQFIFQYYEEEERQRGNFPDRFSGHQFPNYSSELNVNALLLGDSALYLCASSLRAVGEAFFGQGTRLTVV.

CDR3 sequence: CASSKPGQDFYEQYF. CDR3 nucleotides: TGTGCCAGCAGCAAACCGGGACAGGATTTCTACGAGCAGTACTTC. The V gene is TRBV5-4, the J gene TRBJ2-7; 8 bases align to TRBD1. CDR1 and CDR2 from the germline V gene are SGHNT and YYREEE (reference sequence). Trimming at V came to 4 bases and at J to 3 bases, leaving 9 bases not matched to a gene. This CDR3 region has 15 residues.

The chain carries TRBV6-1 and TRBJ1-2, with D perhaps matching TRBD1 (6 bases). Germline assignment: CDR1 MNHNS and CDR2 SASEGT. The ends were cut back, 3 bases at V and 8 bases at J, with 10 bases in the middle. CDR3 length equals 12 residues. For the CDR3, the DNA is TGTGCCAGCAGTGAGACAGGAAAAGGCTACACCTTC. This encodes CASSETGKGYTF.

The chain combines TRBV29-1 with TRBJ1-1, with TRBD1 as a possible D gene (5 bases). The CDR3 length is 13 residues. The V gene lost 5 bases and the J gene lost 0 bases, with 10 bases spanning the gap. Germline-derived CDR1 and CDR2 are SQVTM and ANQGSEA. In DNA, the CDR3 is TGCAGCGTTCAGGGCTCCATGAACACTGAAGCTTTCTTT. This gives the protein CSVQGSMNTEAFF.